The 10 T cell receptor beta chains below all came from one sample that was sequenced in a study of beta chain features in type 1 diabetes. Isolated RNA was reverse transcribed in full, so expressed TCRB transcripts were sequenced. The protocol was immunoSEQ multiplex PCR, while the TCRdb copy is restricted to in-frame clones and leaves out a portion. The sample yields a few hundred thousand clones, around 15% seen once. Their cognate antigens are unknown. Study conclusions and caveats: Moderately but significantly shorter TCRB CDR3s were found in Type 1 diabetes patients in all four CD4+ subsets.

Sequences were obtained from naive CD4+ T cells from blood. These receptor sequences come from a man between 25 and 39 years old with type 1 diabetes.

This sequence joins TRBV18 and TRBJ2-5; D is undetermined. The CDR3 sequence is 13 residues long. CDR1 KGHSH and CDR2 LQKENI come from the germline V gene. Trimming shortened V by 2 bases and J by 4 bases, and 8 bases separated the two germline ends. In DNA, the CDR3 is TGTGCCAGCTCACCAACGAACGGAGAGACCCAGTACTTC. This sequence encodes CASSPTNGETQYF.

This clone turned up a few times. In DNA, the CDR3 is TGTGCCATCACCCCGGACAGTAACACCGGGGAGCTGTTTTTT. This encodes CAITPDSNTGELFF. J is TRBJ2-2 and V is TRBV10-3, with D perhaps matching TRBD1 (6 bases). Trimming pared 7 bases from V and 2 bases from J, leaving 11 bases between. Looked up from germline, CDR1 is ENHRY and CDR2 is SYGVKD. The CDR3 runs to 14 residues.

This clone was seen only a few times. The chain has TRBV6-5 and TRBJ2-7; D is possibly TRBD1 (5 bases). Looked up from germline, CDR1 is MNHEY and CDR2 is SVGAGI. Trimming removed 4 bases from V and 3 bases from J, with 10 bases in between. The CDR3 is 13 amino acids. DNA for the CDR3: TGTGCCAGCAGTTGGACAAGCAACTACGAGCAGTACTTC. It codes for CASSWTSNYEQYF.

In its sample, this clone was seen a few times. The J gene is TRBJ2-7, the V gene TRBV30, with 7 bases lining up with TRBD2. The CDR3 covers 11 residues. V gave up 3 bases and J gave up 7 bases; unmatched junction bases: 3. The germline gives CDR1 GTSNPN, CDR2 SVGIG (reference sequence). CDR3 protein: CAWSHGGEQYF. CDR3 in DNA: TGTGCCTGGAGCCACGGGGGGGAGCAGTACTTC.

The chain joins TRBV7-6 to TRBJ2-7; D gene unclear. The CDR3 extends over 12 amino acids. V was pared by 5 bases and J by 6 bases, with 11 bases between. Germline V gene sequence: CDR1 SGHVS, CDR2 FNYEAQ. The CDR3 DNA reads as TGTGCCAGCAGCGCCCGCTACGGCGAGCAGTACTTC. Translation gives CASSARYGEQYF. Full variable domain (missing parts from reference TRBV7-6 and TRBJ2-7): GAGVSQSPRYKVTKRGQDVALRCDPISGHVSLYWYRQALGQGPEFLTYFNYEAQQDKSGLPNDRFSAERPEGSISTLTIQRTEQRDSAMYRCASSARYGEQYFGPGTRLTVT.

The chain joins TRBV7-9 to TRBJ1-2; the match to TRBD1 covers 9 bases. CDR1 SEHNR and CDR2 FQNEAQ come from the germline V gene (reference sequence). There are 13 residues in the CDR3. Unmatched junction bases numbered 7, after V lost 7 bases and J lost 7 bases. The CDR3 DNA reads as TGTGCCAGCATCAAACAGGGGGCAGGTGGCTACACCTTC. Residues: CASIKQGAGGYTF.

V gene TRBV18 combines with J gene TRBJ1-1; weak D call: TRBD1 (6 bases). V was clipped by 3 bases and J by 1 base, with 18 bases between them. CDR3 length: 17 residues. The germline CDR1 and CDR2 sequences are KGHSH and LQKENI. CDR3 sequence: CASSPLQGLAKNTEAFF. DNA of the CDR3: TGTGCCAGCTCACCGTTGCAGGGGTTGGCTAAGAACACTGAAGCTTTCTTT.

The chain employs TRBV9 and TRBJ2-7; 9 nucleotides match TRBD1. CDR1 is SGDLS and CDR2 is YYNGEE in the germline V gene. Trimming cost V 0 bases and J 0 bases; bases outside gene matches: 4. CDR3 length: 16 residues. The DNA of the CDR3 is TGTGCCAGCAGCGTAGGGGGACAGGGCCTCTCCTACGAGCAGTACTTC. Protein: CASSVGGQGLSYEQYF.

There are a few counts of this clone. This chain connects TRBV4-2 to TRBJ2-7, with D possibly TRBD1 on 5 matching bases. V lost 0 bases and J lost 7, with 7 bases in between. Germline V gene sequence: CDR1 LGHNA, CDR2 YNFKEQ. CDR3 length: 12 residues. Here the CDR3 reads CASSQDREEQYF. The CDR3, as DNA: TGTGCCAGCAGCCAAGACAGGGAAGAGCAGTACTTC.

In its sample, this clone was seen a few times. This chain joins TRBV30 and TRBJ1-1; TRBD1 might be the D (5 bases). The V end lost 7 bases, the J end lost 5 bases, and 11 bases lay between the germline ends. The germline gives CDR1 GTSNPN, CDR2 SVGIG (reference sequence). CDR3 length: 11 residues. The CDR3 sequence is CASGGGTEAFF. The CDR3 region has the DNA TGTGCCTCGGGTGGGGGGACTGAAGCTTTCTTT.